This is a list of T cell receptor beta chains from one sample in a study of T cells after posttransplantation cyclophosphamide. TCRdb keeps only in-frame clones here, not all; method: immunoSEQ multiplex PCR. Found here are 20,000 to 25,000 clones, about 86% of them singletons; the top ten hold roughly 12%. The sequencing used PBMCs, collected after allogeneic stem cell transplant with posttransplant cyclophosphamide. These receptors originate from a female patient younger than 45 who received an allogeneic stem cell transplant from an unrelated donor, was CMV-positive, and had no GVHD. Some of these T cells may belong to the graft donor. CDR3s include the opening cysteine and the closing phenylalanine or tryptophan. D genes are given only for firm matches. Where a row states a size, it is once, few, many or the class of an expanded clone; other rows omit it.

V gene,D gene,clone size,J gene,CDR3 length,CDR3 protein,CDR3 DNA
TRBV11-3,.,.,TRBJ2-7,15,CASSQQGLGDYEQYF,TGTGCCAGCAGCCAACAGGGCCTGGGGGACTACGAGCAGTACTTC
TRBV5-4,TRBD1,.,TRBJ2-3,16,CASSLGQGGHTDTQYF,TGTGCCAGCAGCTTGGGCCAAGGGGGCCACACAGATACGCAGTATTTT
TRBV28,.,few,TRBJ1-3,11,CASSSGGGEGF,TGTGCCAGCAGCTCCGGAGGGGGGGAGGGTTTT
TRBV27,.,.,TRBJ2-3,17,CASSLSTLAGAPDTQYF,TGTGCCAGCAGTTTATCTACCTTGGCGGGGGCACCAGATACGCAGTATTTT
TRBV27,.,.,TRBJ2-7,14,CASSLLSAGSEQYF,TGTGCCAGCAGTTTATTAAGTGCCGGGAGCGAGCAGTACTTC
TRBV5-1,TRBD2,.,TRBJ2-2,16,CASTNLGGKETGELFF,TGCGCCAGCACCAATCTGGGGGGGAAAGAGACCGGGGAGCTGTTTTTT
TRBV5-1,TRBD1,.,TRBJ1-1,14,CASSWTGGDTEAFF,TGCGCCAGCAGCTGGACAGGGGGGGACACTGAAGCTTTCTTT
TRBV9,.,.,TRBJ2-7,14,CASSVYGEGYEQYF,TGTGCCAGCAGCGTATACGGGGAAGGCTACGAGCAGTACTTC
TRBV5-1,.,.,TRBJ2-5,11,CASRGGETQYF,TGCGCCAGCAGGGGGGGAGAGACCCAGTACTTC
TRBV11-2,.,.,TRBJ2-2,13,CASSLGTAGELFF,TGTGCCAGCAGCTTAGGGACAGCCGGGGAGCTGTTTTTT
TRBV18,TRBD1,.,TRBJ2-5,15,CASSRDRAEGETQYF,TGTGCCAGCTCACGAGACAGGGCAGAGGGAGAGACCCAGTACTTC
TRBV5-8,.,.,TRBJ1-4,14,CASSFPATNEKLFF,TGTGCCAGCAGCTTTCCAGCAACTAATGAAAAACTGTTTTTT
TRBV9,TRBD2,.,TRBJ2-3,16,CASSPSLAGGTDTQYF,TGTGCCAGCAGCCCCTCCCTAGCGGGGGGGACAGATACGCAGTATTTT
TRBV7-6,TRBD1,.,TRBJ1-1,13,CASSQVGQGKAFF,TGTGCCAGCAGCCAAGTTGGACAGGGGAAAGCTTTCTTT
TRBV6-5,.,.,TRBJ1-6,16,CASSYPPRRSESPLHF,TGTGCCAGCAGTTACCCCCCGAGGAGGTCCGAATCACCCCTCCACTTT
TRBV19,.,.,TRBJ1-2,15,CASSTWYLGYYGYTF,TGTGCCAGTAGTACCTGGTACCTCGGGTACTATGGCTACACCTTC
TRBV10-1,.,.,TRBJ2-3,14,CASSEYAGTDTQYF,TGCGCCAGCAGTGAGTATGCGGGCACAGATACGCAGTATTTT
TRBV30,.,.,TRBJ2-7,12,CAWKRTDYEQYF,TGTGCCTGGAAGAGGACTGACTACGAGCAGTACTTC
TRBV14,.,.,TRBJ1-1,14,CASSQEAGNTEAFF,TGTGCCAGCAGCCAAGAGGCAGGGAACACTGAAGCTTTCTTT